This T cell receptor beta chain originates from a study of blood T cell repertoires in COVID-19. Across the whole study: From T cells, B-cell-depleted T cells, or PBMCs came the material, which was cDNA or gDNA.

The study recruited people aged about 18 to 95 years across approximately 24 US areas. The study assigned cohorts using participant-reported clinical history. Authors' data handling: Amplified reference gene primers provided the basis for estimating nucleated cell counts. The protocol was immunoSEQ multiplex PCR, while the TCRdb copy is restricted to in-frame clones and leaves out a portion. V, J and clone size derive from that table, while D and trimming were established from the DNA sequence. This sample has approximately 290,000 clones, with 90% found just once. Per germline, CDR1 SNHLY and CDR2 FYNNEI. V shed 6 bases and J 2 bases; nucleotides not matched to a gene: 7. CDR3 length: 15 amino acids.

The sequencing sample was made of PBMCs or T cells enriched from blood (not recorded which). The TCR sequence derives from a woman younger than 45 who had recovered from COVID-19. This chain connects TRBV2 to TRBJ1-2; 9 positions agree with TRBD1. The CDR3, as DNA: TGTGCCAGCAGCCCCACAGACAGGGGGAACTATGGCTACACCTTC. Residues: CASSPTDRGNYGYTF.